This is a list of T cell receptor beta chains from one sample in a study of breast tumors, draining lymph nodes, adjacent tissues. TCRdb re-called the multiplex PCR reads through MiXCR, storing one row per CDR3 protein. The sample consists of 150,000 to 200,000 distinct CDR3 sequences, approximately 30% of them appearing once. Sequenced sample: axillary lymph node tissue. Every receptor here comes from a female donor with breast cancer. Some clones in this sample may be carry-over from other donors' samples. The conserved cysteine and the conserved F or W are not part of the CDR3 here. Only part of the rows carry a size: once, few, many, or a class if the clone is expanded.

TRBV24-1	many	TRBJ1-2	ATSDPPRGHGYT
TRBV6-1	once	TRBJ1-4	ASSEMRTNEKLF
TRBV7-2	NA	TRBJ2-5	ASSLVRTGVWQETQY
TRBV6-1	many	TRBJ2-6	ASTGTYSGANVLT
TRBV29-1	NA	TRBJ1-1	SVGAQTNTEAF
TRBV7-6	many	TRBJ2-7	ASSPPSSLHEQY
TRBV18	many	TRBJ2-7	ASSDRTVTYEQY
TRBV10-3	NA	TRBJ1-5	AISSPAGQPQH
TRBV5-6	NA	TRBJ2-7	ASSLDSVIYEQY
TRBV30	NA	TRBJ1-4	AWSNNRGEKLF
TRBV20-1	many	TRBJ1-3	SATQEHSGNTIY
TRBV10-3	NA	TRBJ1-1	AIRVGGNTEAF
TRBV30	few	TRBJ1-4	AWSLGGEKLF
TRBV5-8	many	TRBJ2-7	ASSFVPSSYEQY
TRBV20-1	many	TRBJ2-1	SAIGTSGTHEQF
TRBV7-8	NA	TRBJ2-6	ASSRDRNTEAFFGADVLT
TRBV6-5	NA	NA	ASSYAANTEAF
TRBV6-2/TRBV6-3	NA	TRBJ2-7	GSTFFGGGPIYEQY
TRBV20-1	many	TRBJ2-1	SARSAWGLHEQF
TRBV13	few	TRBJ2-1	ASSYRGRAGGEQF
TRBV12-3/TRBV12-4	few	TRBJ2-1	ASSFYGRGKYNEQF
TRBV2	many	TRBJ2-1	ASERLAGYNEQF
TRBV4-2	NA	TRBJ2-1	ASSPDQGRREQF
TRBV4-2	NA	TRBJ1-6	ASSQDQAGCNSPLH
TRBV7-6	many	TRBJ2-7	ASSPAGVLWEQY
TRBV6-6	many	TRBJ1-2	ASRIDSLKTNYGYT
TRBV13	many	TRBJ1-2	ASSLFRDASYPGYT
TRBV25-1	many	TRBJ1-2	ASSLLGGYT
TRBV7-2	many	TRBJ2-1	ASSLFSGGAESQF